This T cell receptor beta chain was obtained from a study of beta chain features in type 1 diabetes. Study observations and caveats: A moderate, significant TCRB CDR3 shortening appeared in type 1 diabetes across four CD4+ subsets. In these data, an HLA type influence on TCRB rearrangement remained unresolved. Within the patient group, naive, central memory and Treg TCRB repertoires appeared more similar to each other than within healthy donors.

About this clone: Its antigen is unknown.

By way of CD45RO/CCR7/CD25/CD127/CD95/CD27, the CD4+ regulatory, stem cell-like memory, central memory and naive cells were sorted. All sorted populations exceeded 95% purity. Investigators reverse transcribed all isolated RNA, so they sequenced expressed TCRB transcripts. TCRdb's table, derived via immunoSEQ multiplex PCR, lists solely in-frame clones and lacks some. The table shows around 140,000 clones, with about 12% occurring only once. Germline lookup yields CDR1 SQVTM and CDR2 ANQGSEA. This CDR3 region has 14 residues. The germline V and J ends were trimmed by 1 base and 2 bases, with 11 bases remaining between them.

Sequenced material: central memory CD4+ T cells from blood. The chain uses TRBV29-1 and TRBJ1-2, with D uncertain. The receptor comes from a man aged 18 to 30 with type 1 diabetes. The CDR3 sequence: CSVEGAEANYGYTF. The CDR3 DNA reads as TGCAGCGTTGAAGGGGCGGAGGCAAACTATGGCTACACCTTC.